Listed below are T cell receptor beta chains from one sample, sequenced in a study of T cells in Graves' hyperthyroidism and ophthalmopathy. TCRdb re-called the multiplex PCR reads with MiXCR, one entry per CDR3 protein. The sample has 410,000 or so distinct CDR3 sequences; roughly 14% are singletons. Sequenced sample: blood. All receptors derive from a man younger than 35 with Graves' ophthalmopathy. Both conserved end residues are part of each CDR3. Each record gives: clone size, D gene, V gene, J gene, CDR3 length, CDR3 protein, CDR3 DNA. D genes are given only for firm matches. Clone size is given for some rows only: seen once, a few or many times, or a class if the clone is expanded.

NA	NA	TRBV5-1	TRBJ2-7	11	CASGRGSEQYF	TGCGCCAGCGGACGGGGCTCCGAGCAGTACTTC
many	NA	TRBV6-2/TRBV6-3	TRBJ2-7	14	CASSYGRLSYEQYF	TGTGCCAGCAGTTACGGGAGACTCTCCTACGAGCAGTACTTC
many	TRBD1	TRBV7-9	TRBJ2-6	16	CALSGTGNSGANVLTF	TGTGCCTTATCCGGGACAGGGAACTCTGGGGCCAACGTCCTGACTTTC
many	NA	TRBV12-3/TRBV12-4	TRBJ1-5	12	CASSPEGGPQHF	TGTGCCAGCAGTCCCGAGGGGGGTCCCCAGCATTTT
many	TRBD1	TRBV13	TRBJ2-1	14	CASSQLGTVNEQFF	TGTGCCAGCAGCCAACTTGGGACAGTCAATGAGCAGTTCTTC
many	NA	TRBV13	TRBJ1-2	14	CASSLEGRNYGYTF	TGTGCCAGCAGCTTAGAGGGTCGAAACTATGGCTACACCTTC
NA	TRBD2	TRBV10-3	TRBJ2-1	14	CAISPGLELNEQFF	TGTGCCATCAGCCCCGGACTAGAGTTGAATGAGCAGTTCTTC
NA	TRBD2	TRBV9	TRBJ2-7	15	CASSVGLAGAYEQYF	TGTGCCAGCAGCGTAGGTCTAGCGGGCGCCTACGAGCAGTACTTC
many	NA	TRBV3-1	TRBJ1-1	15	CASSQDSGTYTEAFF	TGTGCCAGCAGCCAAGATTCCGGGACTTACACTGAAGCTTTCTTT
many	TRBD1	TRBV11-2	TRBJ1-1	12	CASSDRGNEAFF	TGTGCCAGCAGCGACAGGGGAAATGAAGCTTTCTTT
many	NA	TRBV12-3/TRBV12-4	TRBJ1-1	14	CASSAPHKNTEAFF	TGTGCCAGCAGTGCCCCCCACAAGAACACTGAAGCTTTCTTT
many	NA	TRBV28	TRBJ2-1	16	CASSFLQGSGDDEQFF	TGTGCCAGCAGTTTCTTACAGGGGTCGGGGGATGATGAGCAGTTCTTC
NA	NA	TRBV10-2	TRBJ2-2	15	CASSGHSPVTGELFF	TGCGCCAGCAGTGGTCACAGCCCTGTGACCGGGGAGCTGTTTTTT
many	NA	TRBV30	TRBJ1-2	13	CAWRPEGNYGYTF	TGTGCCTGGCGACCCGAAGGGAACTATGGCTACACCTTC
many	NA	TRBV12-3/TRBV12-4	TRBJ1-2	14	CASSPGHESLGYTF	TGTGCCAGCAGCCCGGGGCACGAGAGTCTTGGCTACACCTTC
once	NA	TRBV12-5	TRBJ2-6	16	CASGLVNSSGANVLTF	TGTGCTAGTGGTTTGGTAAACAGCTCTGGGGCCAACGTCCTGACTTTC
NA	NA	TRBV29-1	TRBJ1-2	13	CSVDNTDNYGYTF	TGCAGCGTTGACAACACCGATAACTATGGCTACACCTTC